The next 25 T cell receptor beta chains were all read from a single sample in a study of blood T cell repertoires in COVID-19. The protocol was immunoSEQ multiplex PCR, while the TCRdb copy is restricted to in-frame clones and leaves out a portion. The sample holds around 400,000 clones; around 87% are singletons and the top ten take 8% to 13%. Sequenced material: peripheral blood. The source of these receptors is a woman aged 25-40 years with COVID-19, enrolled during active disease.

In this sample, this clone turned up many times. V and J are TRBV9 and TRBJ1-6, with 9 bases aligning to TRBD1. Germline V gene lookup returns CDR1 SGDLS and CDR2 YYNGEE. Trimming removed 3 bases from V and 7 bases from J; junction bases left unmatched: 5. This CDR3 has 15 amino acids. The DNA for the CDR3 is TGTGCCAGCAGCGAGAGGGACAGGGTCAATTCACCCCTCCACTTT. It translates to CASSERDRVNSPLHF.

This rearrangement joins TRBV10-3 to TRBJ1-2, with D maybe TRBD1 (5 bases). V was cut by 1 base and J by 5 bases, with 11 bases left in between. This CDR3 spans 14 amino acids. Germline CDR1 and CDR2: ENHRY and SYGVKD. CDR3 loop: CAISELGALYGYTF. DNA of the CDR3: TGTGCCATCAGTGAGTTAGGGGCTCTTTATGGCTACACCTTC.

V usage is TRBV5-5 and J usage is TRBJ1-5, with D tentatively TRBD1 (5 bases). The CDR3 is 15 residues long. V gave up 4 bases and J gave up 1 base, with 12 bases separating them. Germline CDR1 is SGHKS and CDR2 is YYEKEE (reference sequence). The DNA of the CDR3 is TGTGCCAGCAGCCCGAGAACAGGAAGCAATCAGCCCCAGCATTTT. Its translation: CASSPRTGSNQPQHF.

The chain recombines TRBV2 with TRBJ2-1, with D tentatively TRBD2 (5 bases). Trimming stripped 4 bases from V and 0 bases from J, with 10 bases between. The CDR3 runs 15 residues. Germline V gene sequence: CDR1 SNHLY, CDR2 FYNNEI. The chain's CDR3 is CASSAEGNSYNEQFF. The CDR3 coding sequence is TGTGCCAGCAGTGCAGAGGGAAACTCCTACAATGAGCAGTTCTTC.

The chain joins TRBV30 to TRBJ1-2; D not resolved. This CDR3 has 12 residues. Germline values: CDR1 GTSNPN, CDR2 SVGIG (reference sequence). Trimming took 1 base from V and 5 from J, leaving 8 bases between them. The CDR3 spells CAWSAGFYGYTF. The CDR3 DNA follows: TGTGCCTGGAGTGCGGGGTTTTATGGCTACACCTTC.

As to this clone: The germline gene is not matched at one end of the junction; a read error may be the cause. This chain joins TRBV6-1 and TRBJ2-3; possibly TRBD2 for D (7 bases). This CDR3 is built from 15 residues. The germline V gene has CDR1 MNHNS and CDR2 SASEGT. The DNA of the CDR3 is TGTGCCAGCAGCGAAGAAGGGGGGGGGACAGATACGCAGTATTTT. The encoded protein is CASSEEGGGTDTQYF.

The chain recombines TRBV5-4 with TRBJ2-2; 11 bases line up with TRBD1. The CDR3 covers 15 residues. Germline V CDR1 and CDR2: SGHNT, YYREEE (reference sequence). With V trimmed by 4 bases and J by 7 bases, 6 bases remained unmatched. The DNA of the CDR3 is TGTGCCAGCAGCGGGGGACAGGGGGGTTACGGGGAGCTGTTTTTT. Translating it yields CASSGGQGGYGELFF.

The genes are TRBV24-1 and TRBJ2-3; 10 nucleotides agree with TRBD2. J lost 4 bases, V lost 6 bases, and 6 bases had no gene match. The CDR3 runs to 15 residues. Germline assignment: CDR1 KGHDR and CDR2 SFDVKD. This chain's CDR3 is CATSRSLAGADTQYF. CDR3 nucleotide sequence: TGTGCCACCAGTCGGTCGCTAGCGGGAGCAGATACGCAGTATTTT.

J is TRBJ2-3 and V is TRBV6-5; TRBD2 might be the D (7 bases). V gave up 5 bases and J gave up 10 bases, with 13 bases separating them. The germline gives CDR1 MNHEY, CDR2 SVGAGI. The CDR3 is 12 amino acids. The CDR3 region has the DNA TGTGCCAGCAGTCGCCAAGGGGGGGCGCAGTATTTT. The encoded protein is CASSRQGGAQYF.

The chain combines TRBV11-2 with TRBJ2-2; TRBD2 aligns across 8 bases. Germline lookup yields CDR1 SGHAT and CDR2 FQNNGV. This CDR3 contains 17 residues. V trimming: 5 bases; J trimming: 5 bases; junction bases outside the gene matches: 13. The CDR3 sequence is CASSPLMIAGWTGELFF. The CDR3 DNA follows: TGTGCCAGCAGCCCCTTGATGATAGCGGGATGGACCGGGGAGCTGTTTTTT.

The gene calls are TRBV28 and TRBJ2-3; 10 bases align to TRBD2. After removal of 2 bases from V and 7 bases from J, the junction contained 6 bases not matched to a gene. The CDR3 has 15 amino acids. Germline V lookup: CDR1 MDHEN, CDR2 SYDVKM. This CDR3 reads CASSLQAGGPYTQYF. The DNA of the CDR3 is TGTGCCAGCAGTTTACAAGCGGGAGGGCCATATACGCAGTATTTT.

This clone appeared a few times. This chain uses TRBV6-5 with TRBJ2-3; 12 bases match TRBD2. Trimming removed 7 bases from V and 5 bases from J; junction bases left unmatched: 7. CDR3 length equals 15 residues. Germline assignment: CDR1 MNHEY and CDR2 SVGAGI. CDR3 residues: CASTILAGGQDTQYF. CDR3 sequence (DNA): TGTGCCAGCACCATACTAGCGGGAGGTCAAGATACGCAGTATTTT.

V gene TRBV5-4 combines with J gene TRBJ2-7, with no clear D. V was clipped by 0 bases and J by 2 bases, with 9 bases between them. The CDR3 has 14 amino acids. Germline assignment: CDR1 SGHNT and CDR2 YYREEE (reference sequence). CDR3 nucleotides: TGTGCCAGCAGCTTGGCCTTGCAGACCTACGAGCAGTACTTC. Its protein is CASSLALQTYEQYF.

The V and J genes are TRBV19 and TRBJ1-2, with D hard to call. The V and J ends lost 3 bases and 6 bases respectively, with 11 bases between them. The CDR3 runs 13 residues. The germline CDR1 and CDR2 sequences are LNHDA and SQIVND (reference sequence). CDR3 DNA: TGTGCCAGTAGTATCAGATCCGAAGATGGCTACACCTTC. It encodes CASSIRSEDGYTF.

In its sample, this clone was seen a few times. CDR3 region: CASSESGYQPQHF. CDR3 DNA sequence: TGTGCCAGCAGTGAGTCAGGCTATCAGCCCCAGCATTTT. The chain uses TRBV2 and TRBJ1-5; D gene unclear. The CDR3 extends over 13 amino acids. Between the trimmed V and J ends, which lost 3 bases and 5 bases, there was a span of 8 bases. Germline CDR1 reads SNHLY; CDR2 reads FYNNEI.

The rearrangement uses TRBV19 and TRBJ1-1, with D possibly TRBD1 on 6 matching bases. Trimming pared 5 bases from V and 0 bases from J, leaving 13 bases between. This CDR3 is built from 15 residues. Per germline, CDR1 LNHDA and CDR2 SQIVND (reference sequence). CDR3 bases: TGTGCCAGTAGTGCCGGGGGGGCGATGAACACTGAAGCTTTCTTT. This translates into CASSAGGAMNTEAFF.

This clone was seen at least ten times. The chain couples TRBV30 to TRBJ1-1, with no clear D. Germline V lookup: CDR1 GTSNPN, CDR2 SVGIG (reference sequence). The CDR3 has 15 residues. Trimming shortened V by 2 bases and J by 4 bases, and 17 bases separated the two germline ends. CDR3 in amino acids: CAWSTREGKSTEAFF. CDR3 DNA sequence: TGTGCCTGGAGTACCCGGGAAGGGAAAAGCACTGAAGCTTTCTTT.

A note on this clone: The junction does not match germline at one end; this may be a read error. CDR3 sequence (DNA): TGTGCCTGGAGTGTACGAGGCGGGGCCCCGCACTTC. This codes for CAWSVRGGAPHF. This chain uses TRBV30 with TRBJ2-4, with a tentative D call TRBD2 (6 bases). The CDR3 loop spans 12 amino acids. Germline V gene sequence: CDR1 GTSNPN, CDR2 SVGIG (reference sequence). Full variable domain (rest looked up from reference TRBV30 and TRBJ2-4): SQTIHQWPATLVQPVGSPLSLECTVEGTSNPNLYWYRQAAGRGLQLLFYSVGIGQISSEVPQNLSASRPQDRQFILSSKKLLLSDSGFYLCAWSVRGGAPHFGAGTRLSVL.

This chain connects TRBV2 to TRBJ1-5; 8 nucleotides line up with TRBD1. Germline V gene data show CDR1 as SNHLY and CDR2 as FYNNEI. CDR3 length: 13 amino acids. The ends lost 7 bases at V and 5 bases at J; junction bases unmatched: 4. CDR3 nucleotide sequence: TGTGCCAGCAACTTCAGGGGGCATCAGCCCCAGCATTTT. This sequence encodes CASNFRGHQPQHF.

The chain combines TRBV4-1 with TRBJ1-2, with D unclear. The CDR3 covers 16 residues. Trimming removed 0 bases at V and 0 bases at J, with 11 bases between. Germline V CDR1 and CDR2: MGHRA, YSYEKL. The CDR3 DNA reads TGCGCCAGCAGCCAAGATTGGCGACACCCTAACTATGGCTACACCTTC. Translated, it gives CASSQDWRHPNYGYTF.

The chain carries TRBV2 and TRBJ2-2; D is possibly TRBD2 (5 bases). The germline V gene encodes CDR1 SNHLY and CDR2 FYNNEI. This CDR3 is built from 15 residues. V lost 4 bases to trimming and J lost 3 bases, with 12 bases between them. The CDR3 region has the DNA TGTGCCAGCAGTGCGGGTCTAGCAGACACCGGGGAGCTGTTTTTT. Translating it yields CASSAGLADTGELFF.

CDR3 sequence: CASSPNSGSYNEQFF. The CDR3, as DNA: TGCGCCAGCAGCCCCAATAGCGGGAGTTACAATGAGCAGTTCTTC. The genes are TRBV4-1 and TRBJ2-1; 9 bases match TRBD2. The germline V gene has CDR1 MGHRA and CDR2 YSYEKL. The V and J ends lost 4 bases and 4 bases, in that order; junction bases with no gene match: 5. The CDR3 length is 15 residues.

The chain uses TRBV10-1 and TRBJ2-1; a possible D gene is TRBD1 (5 bases). V was shortened by 4 bases and J by 5 bases, with 12 bases between the two germline ends. Germline V lookup: CDR1 WNHNN, CDR2 SYGVQD (reference sequence). The CDR3 extends over 14 amino acids. CDR3 DNA sequence: TGCGCCAGCAGTGGACAGCTAAAAAACAATGAGCAGTTCTTC. Translating it yields CASSGQLKNNEQFF.

This chain joins TRBV19 and TRBJ1-1; the match to TRBD1 covers 9 bases. This CDR3 is 13 amino acids long. Germline CDR1 is LNHDA and CDR2 is SQIVND (reference sequence). J gave up 7 bases and V 6 bases, and 6 bases lay outside the gene matches. The CDR3 region has the DNA TGTGCCAGTAGGAACAGGGGGCCGGGTGAAGCTTTCTTT. The encoded protein is CASRNRGPGEAFF.

The DNA for the CDR3 is TGTGCCTGGAACTCGGGACTAGCGGGATCACGTGAGCAGTTCTTC. Its translation is CAWNSGLAGSREQFF. This sequence joins TRBV30 and TRBJ2-1; 13 nucleotides align to TRBD2. The J segment lost 9 bases and the V segment lost 4 bases, leaving 9 bases of the junction unmatched. The CDR3 sequence is 15 residues long. Germline V gene sequence: CDR1 GTSNPN, CDR2 SVGIG (reference sequence).